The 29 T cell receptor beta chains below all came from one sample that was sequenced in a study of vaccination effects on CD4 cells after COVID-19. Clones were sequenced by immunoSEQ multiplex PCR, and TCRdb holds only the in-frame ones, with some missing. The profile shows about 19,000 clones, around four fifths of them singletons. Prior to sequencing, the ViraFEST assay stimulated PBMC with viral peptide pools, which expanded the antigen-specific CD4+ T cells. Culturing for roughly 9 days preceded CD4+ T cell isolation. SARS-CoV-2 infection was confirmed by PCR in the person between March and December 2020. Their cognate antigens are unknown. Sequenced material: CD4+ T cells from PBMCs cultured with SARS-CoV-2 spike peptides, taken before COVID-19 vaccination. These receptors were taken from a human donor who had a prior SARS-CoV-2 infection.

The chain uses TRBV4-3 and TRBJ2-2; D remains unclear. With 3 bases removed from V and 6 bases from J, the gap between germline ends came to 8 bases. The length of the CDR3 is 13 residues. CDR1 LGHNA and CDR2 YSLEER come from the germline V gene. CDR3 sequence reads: CASSQVFAGELFF. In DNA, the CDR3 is TGCGCCAGCAGCCAGGTCTTTGCCGGGGAGCTGTTTTTT.

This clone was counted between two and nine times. CDR3 bases: TGTGCCAGCAGATCGGACAGAAACTATGGCTACACCTTC. This translates into CASRSDRNYGYTF. The rearrangement uses TRBV9 and TRBJ1-2; tentatively, D is TRBD1 (6 bases). Trimming cost V 5 bases and J 2 bases, with 10 bases left between them. The CDR3 is made up of 13 amino acids. Germline values: CDR1 SGDLS, CDR2 YYNGEE.

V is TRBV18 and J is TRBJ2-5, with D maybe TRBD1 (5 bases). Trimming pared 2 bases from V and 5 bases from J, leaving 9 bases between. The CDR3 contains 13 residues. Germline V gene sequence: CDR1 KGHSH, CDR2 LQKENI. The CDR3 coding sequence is TGTGCCAGCTCACCAACAAAGGGGGAGACCCAGTACTTC. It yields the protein CASSPTKGETQYF.

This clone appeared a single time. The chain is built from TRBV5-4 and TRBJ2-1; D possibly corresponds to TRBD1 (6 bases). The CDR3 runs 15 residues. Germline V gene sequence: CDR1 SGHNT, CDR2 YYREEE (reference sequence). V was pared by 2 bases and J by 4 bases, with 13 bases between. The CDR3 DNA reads TGTGCCAGCAGCTTTCCGGGACAAGGTTACAATGAGCAGTTCTTC. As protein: CASSFPGQGYNEQFF.

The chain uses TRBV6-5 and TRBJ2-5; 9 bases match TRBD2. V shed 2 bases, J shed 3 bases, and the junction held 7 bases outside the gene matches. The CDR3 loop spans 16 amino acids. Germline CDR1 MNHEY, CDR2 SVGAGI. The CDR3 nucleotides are TGTGCCAGCAGTTACGGGGGGACTAGCCGCAAAGAGACCCAGTACTTC. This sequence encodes CASSYGGTSRKETQYF.

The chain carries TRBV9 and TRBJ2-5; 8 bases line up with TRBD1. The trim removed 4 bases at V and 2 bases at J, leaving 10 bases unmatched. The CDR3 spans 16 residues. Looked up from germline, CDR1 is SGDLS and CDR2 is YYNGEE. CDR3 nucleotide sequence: TGTGCCAGCAGCCGGTCCGGGACAGGAGGACAAGAGACCCAGTACTTC. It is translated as CASSRSGTGGQETQYF.

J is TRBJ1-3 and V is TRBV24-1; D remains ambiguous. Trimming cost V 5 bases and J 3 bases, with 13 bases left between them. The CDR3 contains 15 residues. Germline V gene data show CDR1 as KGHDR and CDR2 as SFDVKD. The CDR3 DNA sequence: TGTGCCACCAGTGCTCCCGAGGATGGTGGAAACACCATATATTTT. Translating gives CATSAPEDGGNTIYF.

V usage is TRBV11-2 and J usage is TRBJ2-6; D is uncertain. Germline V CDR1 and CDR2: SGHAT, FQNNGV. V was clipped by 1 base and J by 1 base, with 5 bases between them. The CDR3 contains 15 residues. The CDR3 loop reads CASSLALSGANVLTF. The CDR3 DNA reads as TGTGCCAGCAGCTTAGCCCTATCTGGGGCCAACGTCCTGACTTTC.

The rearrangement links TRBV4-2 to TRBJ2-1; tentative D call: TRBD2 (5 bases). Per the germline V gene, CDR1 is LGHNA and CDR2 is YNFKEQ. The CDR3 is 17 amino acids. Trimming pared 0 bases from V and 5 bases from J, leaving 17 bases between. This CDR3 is CASSQDRRLAWNNEQFF. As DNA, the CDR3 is TGTGCCAGCAGCCAAGATCGGAGGTTGGCCTGGAACAATGAGCAGTTCTTC.

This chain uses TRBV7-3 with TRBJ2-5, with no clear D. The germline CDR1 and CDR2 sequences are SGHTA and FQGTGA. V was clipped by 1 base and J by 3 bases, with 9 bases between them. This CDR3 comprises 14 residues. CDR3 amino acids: CASSLSGQEETQYF. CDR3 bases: TGTGCCAGCAGCTTAAGTGGCCAGGAAGAGACCCAGTACTTC. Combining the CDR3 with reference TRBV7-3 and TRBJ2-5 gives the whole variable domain GAGVSQTPSNKVTEKGKYVELRCDPISGHTALYWYRQSLGQGPEFLIYFQGTGAADDSGLPNDRFFAVRPEGSVSTLKIQRTERGDSAVYLCASSLSGQEETQYFGPGTRLLVL.

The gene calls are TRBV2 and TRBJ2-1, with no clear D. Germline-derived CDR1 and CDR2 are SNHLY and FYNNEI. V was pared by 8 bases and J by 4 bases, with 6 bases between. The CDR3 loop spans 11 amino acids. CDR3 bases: TGTGCCAGCGGGGTGTACAATGAGCAGTTCTTC. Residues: CASGVYNEQFF.

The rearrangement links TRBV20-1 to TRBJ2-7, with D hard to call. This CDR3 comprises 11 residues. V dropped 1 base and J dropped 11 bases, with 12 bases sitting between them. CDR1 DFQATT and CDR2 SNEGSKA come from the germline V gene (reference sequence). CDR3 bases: TGCAGTGCTAGAGCCGCAACTCCAGAGTACTTC. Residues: CSARAATPEYF.

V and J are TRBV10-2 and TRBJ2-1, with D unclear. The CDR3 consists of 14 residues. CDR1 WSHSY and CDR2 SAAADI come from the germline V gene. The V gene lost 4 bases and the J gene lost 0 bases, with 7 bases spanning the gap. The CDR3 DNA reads TGCGCCAGCAGTGTTGCGAGCTCCTACAATGAGCAGTTCTTC. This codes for CASSVASSYNEQFF.

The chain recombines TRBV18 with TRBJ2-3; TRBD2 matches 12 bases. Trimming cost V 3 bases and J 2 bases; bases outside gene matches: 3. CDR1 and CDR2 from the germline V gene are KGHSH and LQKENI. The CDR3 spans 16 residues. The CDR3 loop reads CASSPTSGGYTDTQYF. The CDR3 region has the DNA TGTGCCAGCTCACCTACTAGCGGGGGGTACACAGATACGCAGTATTTT.

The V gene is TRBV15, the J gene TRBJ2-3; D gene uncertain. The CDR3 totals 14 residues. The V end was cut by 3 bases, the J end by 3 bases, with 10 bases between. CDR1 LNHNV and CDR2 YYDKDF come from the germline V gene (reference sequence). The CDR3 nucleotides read TGTGCCACCAGCAGGGGATTCCGGACAGATACGCAGTATTTT. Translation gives CATSRGFRTDTQYF.

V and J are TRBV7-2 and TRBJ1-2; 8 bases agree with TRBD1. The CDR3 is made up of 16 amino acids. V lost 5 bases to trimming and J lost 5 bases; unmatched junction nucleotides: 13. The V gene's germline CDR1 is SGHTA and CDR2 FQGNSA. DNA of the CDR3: TGTGCCAGCAGCGCCCGGTCAGGGGGCTTTGGTTATGGCTACACCTTC. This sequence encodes CASSARSGGFGYGYTF.

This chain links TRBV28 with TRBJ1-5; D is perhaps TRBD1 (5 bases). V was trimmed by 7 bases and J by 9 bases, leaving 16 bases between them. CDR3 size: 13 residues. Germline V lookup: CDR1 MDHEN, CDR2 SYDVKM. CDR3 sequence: CASTDRRGRPQHF. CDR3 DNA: TGTGCCAGCACCGATCGACGGGGACGGCCCCAGCATTTT. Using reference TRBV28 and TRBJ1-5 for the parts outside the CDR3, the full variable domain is DVKVTQSSRYLVKRTGEKVFLECVQDMDHENMFWYRQDPGLGLRLIYFSYDVKMKEKGDIPEGYSVSREKKERFSLILESASTNQTSMYLCASTDRRGRPQHFGDGTRLSIL.

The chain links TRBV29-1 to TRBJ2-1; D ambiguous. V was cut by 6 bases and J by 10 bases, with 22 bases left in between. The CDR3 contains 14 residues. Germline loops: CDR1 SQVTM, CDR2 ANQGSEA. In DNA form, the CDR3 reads TGCAGCGTCCGGAAGAGGACGGATACATCGGAGCAGTTCTTC. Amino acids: CSVRKRTDTSEQFF.

The CDR3 DNA follows: TGCGCCAGCAGCTTGAGGTGGGAGAAATCTAACTATGGCTACACCTTC. Its protein is CASSLRWEKSNYGYTF. The chain employs TRBV5-1 and TRBJ1-2; no reliable D call. Germline V gene lookup returns CDR1 SGHRS and CDR2 YFSETQ. This CDR3 has 16 amino acids. V gave up 1 base and J gave up 0 bases, with 13 bases separating them.

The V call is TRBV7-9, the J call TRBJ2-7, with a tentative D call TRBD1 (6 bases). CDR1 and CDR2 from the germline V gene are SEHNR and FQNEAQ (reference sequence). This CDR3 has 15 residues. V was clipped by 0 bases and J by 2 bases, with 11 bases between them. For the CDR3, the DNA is TGTGCCAGCAGCTTAGCGGACAGTACCCCCTACGAGCAGTACTTC. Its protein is CASSLADSTPYEQYF.

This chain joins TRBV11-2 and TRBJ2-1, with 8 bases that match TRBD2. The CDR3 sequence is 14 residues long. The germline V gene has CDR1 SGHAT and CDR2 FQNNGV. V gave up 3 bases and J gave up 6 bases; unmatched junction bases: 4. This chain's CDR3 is CASSFNGGVNEQFF. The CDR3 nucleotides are TGTGCCAGCAGCTTTAACGGGGGGGTCAATGAGCAGTTCTTC. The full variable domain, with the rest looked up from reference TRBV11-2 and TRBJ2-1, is EAGVAQSPRYKIIEKRQSVAFWCNPISGHATLYWYQQILGQGPKLLIQFQNNGVVDDSQLPKDRFSAERLKGVDSTLKIQPAKLEDSAVYLCASSFNGGVNEQFFGPGTRLTVL.

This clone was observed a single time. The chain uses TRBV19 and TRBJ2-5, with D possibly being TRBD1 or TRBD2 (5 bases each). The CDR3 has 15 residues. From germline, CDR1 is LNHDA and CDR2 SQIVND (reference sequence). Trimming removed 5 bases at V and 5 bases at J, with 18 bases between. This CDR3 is CASSPPGLRGETQYF. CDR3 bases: TGTGCCAGTAGTCCGCCGGGCTTGAGGGGCGAGACCCAGTACTTC. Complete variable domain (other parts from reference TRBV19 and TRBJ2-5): DGGITQSPKYLFRKEGQNVTLSCEQNLNHDAMYWYRQDPGQGLRLIYYSQIVNDFQKGDIAEGYSVSREKKESFPLTVTSAQKNPTAFYLCASSPPGLRGETQYFGPGTRLLVL.

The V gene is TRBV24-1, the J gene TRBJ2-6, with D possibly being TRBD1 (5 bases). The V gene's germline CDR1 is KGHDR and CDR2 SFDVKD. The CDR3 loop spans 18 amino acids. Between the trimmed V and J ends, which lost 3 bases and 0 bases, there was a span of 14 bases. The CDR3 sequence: CATSDDSGRGSGANVLTF. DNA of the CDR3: TGTGCCACCAGTGATGACTCGGGTAGGGGCTCTGGGGCCAACGTCCTGACTTTC.

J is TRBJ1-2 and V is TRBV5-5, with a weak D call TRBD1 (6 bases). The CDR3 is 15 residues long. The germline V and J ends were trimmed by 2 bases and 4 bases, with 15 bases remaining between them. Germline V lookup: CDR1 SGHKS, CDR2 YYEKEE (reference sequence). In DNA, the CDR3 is TGTGCCAGCAGCTTAGGACAGCGCTTCCTCTATGGCTACACCTTC. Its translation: CASSLGQRFLYGYTF.

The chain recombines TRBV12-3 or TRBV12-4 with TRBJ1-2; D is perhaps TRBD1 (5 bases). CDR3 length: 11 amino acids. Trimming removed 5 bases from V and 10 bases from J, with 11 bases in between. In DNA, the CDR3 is TGTGCCAGCAGTAAAACAGGCGTCTACACCTTC. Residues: CASSKTGVYTF.

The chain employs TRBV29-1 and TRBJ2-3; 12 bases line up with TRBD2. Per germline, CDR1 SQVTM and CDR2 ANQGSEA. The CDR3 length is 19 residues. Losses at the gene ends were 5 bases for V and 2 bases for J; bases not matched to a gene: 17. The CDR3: CSVQGTVGGLAGITDTQYF. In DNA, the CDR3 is TGCAGCGTTCAAGGGACAGTCGGCGGACTAGCGGGAATCACAGATACGCAGTATTTT.

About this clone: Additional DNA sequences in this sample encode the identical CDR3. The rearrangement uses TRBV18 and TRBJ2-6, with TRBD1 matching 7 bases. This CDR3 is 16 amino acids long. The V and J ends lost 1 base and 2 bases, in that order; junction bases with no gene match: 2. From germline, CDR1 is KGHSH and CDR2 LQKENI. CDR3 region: CASSPQGAAGANVLTF. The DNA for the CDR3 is TGTGCCAGCTCACCACAGGGGGCAGCTGGGGCCAACGTCCTGACTTTC.

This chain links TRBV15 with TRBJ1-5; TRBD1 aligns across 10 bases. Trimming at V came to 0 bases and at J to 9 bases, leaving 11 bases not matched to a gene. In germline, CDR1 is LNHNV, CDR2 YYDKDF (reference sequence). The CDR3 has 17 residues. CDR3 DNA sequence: TGTGCCACCAGCAGAGATTCGGGACAGGGGAGCATAGGGCCCCAGCATTTT. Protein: CATSRDSGQGSIGPQHF.

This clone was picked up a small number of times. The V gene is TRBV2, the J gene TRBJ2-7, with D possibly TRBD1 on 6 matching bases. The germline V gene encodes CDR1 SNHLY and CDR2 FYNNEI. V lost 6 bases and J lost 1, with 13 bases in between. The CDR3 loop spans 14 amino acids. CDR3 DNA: TGTGCCAGCAGGCCCCGGGACAATTCCTACGAGCAGTACTTC. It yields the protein CASRPRDNSYEQYF.